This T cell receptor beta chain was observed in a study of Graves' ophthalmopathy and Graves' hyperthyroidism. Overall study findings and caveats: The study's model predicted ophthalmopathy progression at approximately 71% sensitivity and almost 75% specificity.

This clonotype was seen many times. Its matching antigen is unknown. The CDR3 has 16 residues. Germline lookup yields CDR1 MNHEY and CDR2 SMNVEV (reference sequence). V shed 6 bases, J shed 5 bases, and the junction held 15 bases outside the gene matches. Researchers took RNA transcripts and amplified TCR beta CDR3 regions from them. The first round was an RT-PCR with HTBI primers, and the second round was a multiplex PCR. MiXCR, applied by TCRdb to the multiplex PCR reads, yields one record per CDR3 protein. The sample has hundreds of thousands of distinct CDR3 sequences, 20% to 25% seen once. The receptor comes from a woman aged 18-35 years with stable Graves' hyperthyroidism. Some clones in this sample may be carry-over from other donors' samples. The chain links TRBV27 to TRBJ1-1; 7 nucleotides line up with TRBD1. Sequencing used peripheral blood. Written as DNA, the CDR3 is TGTGCCAGCAGAACTGACAGGGTATACGGAAGAACTGAAGCTTTCTTT. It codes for CASRTDRVYGRTEAFF.